This entry features one T cell receptor beta chain sequence. This clonotype was observed at least ten times. Its antigen remains undetermined. The record has no base qualities; no much larger clone is one base away. The sample belongs to a study of T-cell reconstitution after alpha-beta-depleted transplantation in children (dated by TCRdb to between 2015 and 2016). A note on the overall study: Using TCR repertoire profiling, the study quantitatively followed how T-cell immune reconstitution unfolded in children after TCRalphabeta/CD19-depleted allogeneic hematopoietic cell transplantation.

General study outcomes and caveats: The frequencies of hyperexpanded clones fell over the following months, and after one year, T-cell counts and TCRbeta diversity were mostly attributed to newly produced T cells. In some patients, the high TCRbeta diversity seen at day 60 was put down to recipient T cells and intrathymic progenitors that had survived conditioning. The apparently early recovery of alphabetaT-cell counts about two months after transplant reportedly depended on only several hundred rapidly expanded clones that came from non-depleted graft cells.

The label giving this sample's treatment or condition can be read as: allogeneic hematopoietic cell transplantation with graft depleted of TCRalphabeta T cells and CD19 B cells. The children who served as transplant recipients had been given grafts of TCRalphabeta/CD19-depleted allogeneic hematopoietic cells. Receptor amplification or capture employed PCR. For sequencing, an Illumina HiSeq 2500 was employed. Molecular barcoding was employed in the preparation of TCR libraries, with unique molecular identifiers being used to normalize TCRbeta repertoire quantification. The public sequencing data were trimmed at Q25 with fastp and processed into clonotypes with MiXCR by TCRdb, which kept only in-frame beta chains. Every CDR3 protein is listed once, alongside the most common genes and DNA of its rows. The sample table lists roughly 310,000 distinct CDR3 sequences, 23% of them with a count of one. 11% of the sample belongs to the ten largest clones.

The specimen was PBMCs, mostly from graft donor cells, collected 180 days after TCRalphabeta/CD19-depleted stem cell transplant. The origin of this receptor is a male patient younger than 18 who had a stem cell transplant for acute lymphoblastic leukemia, so the T cells may come from the graft donor.

The nucleotide sequence is given as TGCGCCAGCAGCGACGGAGGGAGGTTAACCTACGAGCAGTACTTC. The resulting protein is CASSDGGRLTYEQYF. The chain is made from TRBV4-1 and TRBJ2-7, and the D gene may be TRBD2, 6 bases matching. Reading from cysteine to phenylalanine, the CDR3 counts 15 amino acids. Of all the DNA, just the CDR3 is kept, 45 bases in frame from base 1. V was cut back by 5 bases and J by 2 bases, leaving a gap of 16 bases between them. CDR1 and CDR2, per the germline V gene, are MGHRA and YSYEKL.